This TCR beta chain is drawn from a study of PD-1 blockade in classical Hodgkin lymphoma. Time point in this sample: cycle 4 day 1 (C4D1), after 6 weeks of nivolumab. All trial patients relapsed after autologous stem cell transplantation. The protocol was immunoSEQ multiplex PCR, while the TCRdb copy is restricted to in-frame clones and leaves out a portion. The data contain more than 85,000 clones, about 92% of them seen just once; the ten biggest clones take up roughly 19%. This receptor was taken from a human donor with classical Hodgkin lymphoma. The material sequenced was peripheral blood mononuclear cells (PBMCs), taken before the fourth cycle of nivolumab.

The CDR3 spells CASSHLQGSNTIYF. CDR3 DNA sequence: TGCGCCAGCAGTCACCTACAGGGGTCAAACACCATATATTTT. This chain connects TRBV10-2 to TRBJ1-3; 7 bases are shared with TRBD1. The V gene's germline CDR1 is WSHSY and CDR2 SAAADI. This CDR3 has 14 residues. The ends lost 5 bases at V and 6 bases at J; junction bases unmatched: 7.